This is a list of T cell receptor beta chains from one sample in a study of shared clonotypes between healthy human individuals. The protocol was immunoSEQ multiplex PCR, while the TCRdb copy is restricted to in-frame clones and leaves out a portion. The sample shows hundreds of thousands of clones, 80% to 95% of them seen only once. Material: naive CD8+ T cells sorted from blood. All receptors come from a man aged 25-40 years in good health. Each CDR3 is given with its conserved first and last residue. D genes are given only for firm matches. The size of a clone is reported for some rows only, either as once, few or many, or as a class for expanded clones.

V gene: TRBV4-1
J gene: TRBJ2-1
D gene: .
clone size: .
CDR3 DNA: TGCGCCAGCAGCCAAGATCCCGGCCCGTACAATGAGCAGTTCTTC
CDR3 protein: CASSQDPGPYNEQFF

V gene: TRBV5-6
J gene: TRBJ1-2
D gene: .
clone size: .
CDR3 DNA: TGTGCCAGCAGCTTCCCACCGGGCCGAGGAAACTATGGCTACACCTTC
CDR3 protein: CASSFPPGRGNYGYTF

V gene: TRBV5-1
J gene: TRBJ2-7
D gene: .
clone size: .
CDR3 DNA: TGCGCCAGCAGCCCTGGAGGGGGGGGCGGCTACGAGCAGTACTTC
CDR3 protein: CASSPGGGGGYEQYF

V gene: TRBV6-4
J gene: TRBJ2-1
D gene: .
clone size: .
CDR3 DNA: TGTGCCAGCAGTGACAATAAAGGTCGCAGGGAGCAGTTCTTC
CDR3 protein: CASSDNKGRREQFF

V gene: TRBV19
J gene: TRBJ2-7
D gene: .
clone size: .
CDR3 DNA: TGTGCCAGTAGTATAGGAGGGCAGGGGAACGAGCAGTACTTC
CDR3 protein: CASSIGGQGNEQYF

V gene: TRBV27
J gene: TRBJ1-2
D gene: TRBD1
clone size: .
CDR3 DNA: TGTGCCAGCAGTTTTGTCGGGACAGGGTTAGGCTACACCTTC
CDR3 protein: CASSFVGTGLGYTF

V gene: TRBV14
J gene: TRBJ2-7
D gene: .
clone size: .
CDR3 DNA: TGTGCCAGCAGCCAGGGGCTAAGGGACGAGCAGTACTTC
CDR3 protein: CASSQGLRDEQYF

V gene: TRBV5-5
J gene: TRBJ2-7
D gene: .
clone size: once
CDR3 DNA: TGTGCCAGCAGCTTGACTCTTAGCCGGACCTACGAGCAGTACTTC
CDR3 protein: CASSLTLSRTYEQYF

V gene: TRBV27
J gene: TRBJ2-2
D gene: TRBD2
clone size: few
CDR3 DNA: TGTGCCAGCAGTCTCGGCGGGAGGATGGGGGAGCTGTTTTTT
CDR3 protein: CASSLGGRMGELFF

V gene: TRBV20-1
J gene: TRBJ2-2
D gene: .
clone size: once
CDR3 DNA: TGCAGTGCCTATCTTGACGGGGAGCTGTTTTTT
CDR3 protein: CSAYLDGELFF

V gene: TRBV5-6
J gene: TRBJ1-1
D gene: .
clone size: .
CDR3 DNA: TGTGCCAGCAGCTTGGGTGACAGTGAAGCTTTCTTT
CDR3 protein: CASSLGDSEAFF

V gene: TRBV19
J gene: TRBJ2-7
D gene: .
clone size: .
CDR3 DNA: TGTGCCAGTAGTCCCGGAGGGGGCATTGGCGAGCAGTACTTC
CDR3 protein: CASSPGGGIGEQYF

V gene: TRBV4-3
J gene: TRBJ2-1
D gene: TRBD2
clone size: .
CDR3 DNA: TGCGCCAGCAGCCAAGATATTGGACTAGCGGGAAGGGGCAATGAGCAGTTCTTC
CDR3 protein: CASSQDIGLAGRGNEQFF

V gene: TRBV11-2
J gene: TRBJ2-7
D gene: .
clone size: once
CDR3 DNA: TGTGCCAGCAGCTATGACAGGATATACGAGCAGTACTTC
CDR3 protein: CASSYDRIYEQYF

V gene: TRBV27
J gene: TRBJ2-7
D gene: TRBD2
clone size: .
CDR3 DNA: TGTGCCAGCAGTTTACTCGCGGGAGTATACGAGCAGTACTTC
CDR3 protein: CASSLLAGVYEQYF

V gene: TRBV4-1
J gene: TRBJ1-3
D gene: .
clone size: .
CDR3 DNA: TGCGCCAGCAGCCAAGTATTTGGAGGAAACACCATATATTTT
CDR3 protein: CASSQVFGGNTIYF

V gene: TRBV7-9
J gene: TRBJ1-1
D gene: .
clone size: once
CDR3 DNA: TGTGCCAGCACTACTCCGGGGGGTTCTGAAGCTTTCTTT
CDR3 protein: CASTTPGGSEAFF

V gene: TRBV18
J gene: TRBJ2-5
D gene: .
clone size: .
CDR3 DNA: TGTGCCAGCTCACCACCTAACAGGGAAAGGACGAGGGAGACCCAGTACTTC
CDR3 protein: CASSPPNRERTRETQYF

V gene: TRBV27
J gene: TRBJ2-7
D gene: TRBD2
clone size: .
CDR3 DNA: TGTGCCAGCAGTTTGGGCCAGGGACTAGCGGGCGCCTACGAGCAGTACTTC
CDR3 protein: CASSLGQGLAGAYEQYF

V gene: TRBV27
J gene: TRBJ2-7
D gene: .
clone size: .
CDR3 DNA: TGTGCCAGCAGTAGAGACGGGACGCCTTCCTACGAGCAGTACTTC
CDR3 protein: CASSRDGTPSYEQYF

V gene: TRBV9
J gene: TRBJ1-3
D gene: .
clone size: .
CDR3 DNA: TGTGCCAGCAGCGCGGGCCCTGGAGACACCATATATTTT
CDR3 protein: CASSAGPGDTIYF

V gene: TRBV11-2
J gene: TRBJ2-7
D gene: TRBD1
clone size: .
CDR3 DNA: TGTGCCAGCAGCGAACGGACAGGGCGAACCTCCTACGAGCAGTACTTC
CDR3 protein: CASSERTGRTSYEQYF

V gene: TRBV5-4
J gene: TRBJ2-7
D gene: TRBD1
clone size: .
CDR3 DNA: TGTGCCAGCAGCTTGCTGGGACAGGGGGTAGCGCTAGCCTACGAGCAGTACTTC
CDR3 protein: CASSLLGQGVALAYEQYF

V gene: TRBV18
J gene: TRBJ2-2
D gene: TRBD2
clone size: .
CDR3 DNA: TGTGCCAGCTCACCACCCGCCCGGCGGGAGGGCCCCGGGGAGCTGTTTTTT
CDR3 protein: CASSPPARREGPGELFF

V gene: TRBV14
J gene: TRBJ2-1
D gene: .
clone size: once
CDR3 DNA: TGTGCCAGCAGCCAAGACGGCGGGATATTTGAGCAGTTCTTC
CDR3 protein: CASSQDGGIFEQFF